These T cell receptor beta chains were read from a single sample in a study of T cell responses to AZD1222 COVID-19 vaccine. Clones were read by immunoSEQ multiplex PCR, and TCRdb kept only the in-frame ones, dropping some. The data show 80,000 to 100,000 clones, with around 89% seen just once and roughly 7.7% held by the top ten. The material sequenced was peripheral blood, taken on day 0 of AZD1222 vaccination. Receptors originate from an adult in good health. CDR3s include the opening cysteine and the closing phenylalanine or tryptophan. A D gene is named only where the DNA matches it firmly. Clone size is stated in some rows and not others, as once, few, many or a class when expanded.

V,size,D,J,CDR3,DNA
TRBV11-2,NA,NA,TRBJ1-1,CASSSKKRGTWAFF,TGTGCCAGCAGCTCAAAAAAAAGGGGGACGTGGGCTTTCTTT
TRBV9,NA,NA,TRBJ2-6,CASSGTPKGGANVLTF,TGTGCCAGCAGCGGGACCCCGAAGGGGGGGGCCAACGTCCTGACTTTC
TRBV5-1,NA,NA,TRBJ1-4,CASSQTPGSFNEKLFF,TGCGCCAGCAGCCAAACCCCCGGTAGCTTCAATGAAAAACTGTTTTTT
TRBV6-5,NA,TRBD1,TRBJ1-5,CASSIDRGGNQPQHF,TGTGCCAGCAGTATTGACAGGGGTGGCAATCAGCCCCAGCATTTT
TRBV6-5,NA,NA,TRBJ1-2,CASAGTSHGSYGYTF,TGTGCCAGCGCCGGGACATCTCACGGAAGCTATGGCTACACCTTC
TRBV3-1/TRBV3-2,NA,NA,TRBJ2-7,CASSQDPLQSTGNEQYF,TGTGCCAGCAGCCAAGACCCGTTACAATCGACGGGAAACGAGCAGTACTTC
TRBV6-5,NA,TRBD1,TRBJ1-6,CASSRDREGSPLHF,TGTGCCAGCAGTCGGGACAGAGAGGGTTCACCCCTCCACTTT
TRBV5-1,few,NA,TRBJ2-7,CASSLATGHEQYF,TGCGCCAGCAGCTTGGCGACAGGCCACGAGCAGTACTTC
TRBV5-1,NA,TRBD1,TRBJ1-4,CASNQGQINEKLFF,TGCGCCAGCAACCAGGGACAGATTAATGAAAAACTGTTTTTT
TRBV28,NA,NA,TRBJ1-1,CAGSLSGLEAFF,TGTGCCGGCAGTTTATCTGGCCTAGAAGCTTTCTTT
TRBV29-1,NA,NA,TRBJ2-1,CSVDNDHSYNEQFF,TGCAGCGTCGATAACGACCATTCCTACAATGAGCAGTTCTTC
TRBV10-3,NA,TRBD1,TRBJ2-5,CAISESGTGGKETQYF,TGTGCCATCAGTGAGTCGGGGACAGGGGGCAAAGAGACCCAGTACTTC
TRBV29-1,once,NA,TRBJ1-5,CSVRGPNQPQHF,TGCAGCGTTCGCGGCCCCAATCAGCCCCAGCATTTT
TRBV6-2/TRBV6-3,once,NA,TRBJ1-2,CASSYAGAPLGYTF,TGTGCCAGCAGTTACGCAGGGGCCCCCCTCGGCTACACCTTC
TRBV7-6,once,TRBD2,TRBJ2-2,CASWAGGLTGELFF,TGTGCCAGCTGGGCGGGAGGATTGACCGGGGAGCTGTTTTTT
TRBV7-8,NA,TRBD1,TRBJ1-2,CASSSDSIYGQGGGYTF,TGTGCCAGCAGCTCAGACTCCATATACGGACAGGGTGGAGGCTACACCTTC
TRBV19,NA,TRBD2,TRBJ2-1,CASNGRMRGDEQFF,TGTGCCAGTAACGGGCGGATGCGGGGGGATGAGCAGTTCTTC
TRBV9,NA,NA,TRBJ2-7,CASSSGGMGAYEQYF,TGTGCCAGCAGCTCAGGGGGGATGGGCGCGTACGAGCAGTACTTC
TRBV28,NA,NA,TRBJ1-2,CATQANYGYTF,TGTGCCACCCAGGCAAACTATGGCTACACCTTC
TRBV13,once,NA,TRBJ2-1,CASSPRASLNEQFF,TGTGCCAGCAGCCCAAGGGCTAGTCTGAATGAGCAGTTCTTC
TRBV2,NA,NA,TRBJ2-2,CASSVAGGRAGELFF,TGTGCCAGCAGTGTAGCAGGAGGAAGGGCCGGGGAGCTGTTTTTT
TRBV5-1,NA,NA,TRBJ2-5,CASSLVEAGSWETQYF,TGCGCCAGCAGCTTGGTAGAGGCGGGGTCTTGGGAGACCCAGTACTTC
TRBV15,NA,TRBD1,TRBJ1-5,CATSRYGQGGQPQHF,TGTGCCACCAGCAGATACGGACAGGGGGGTCAGCCCCAGCATTTT
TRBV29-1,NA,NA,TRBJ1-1,CSAQGSADEAFF,TGCAGCGCACAGGGAAGCGCAGACGAAGCTTTCTTT
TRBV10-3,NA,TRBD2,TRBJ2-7,CAISDPGGESSYEQYF,TGTGCCATCAGTGATCCTGGGGGGGAGAGCTCCTACGAGCAGTACTTC
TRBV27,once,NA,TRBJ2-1,CASSFAGSYNEQFF,TGTGCCAGCAGTTTTGCAGGATCCTACAATGAGCAGTTCTTC
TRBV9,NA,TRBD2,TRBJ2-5,CASSVQTGTSEYQETQYF,TGTGCCAGCAGCGTCCAAACCGGGACTAGCGAGTACCAAGAGACCCAGTACTTC
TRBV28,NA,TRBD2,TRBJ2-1,CASSSPTSGSYNEQFF,TGTGCCAGCAGTTCACCTACTAGCGGGAGTTACAATGAGCAGTTCTTC